A selection of T cell receptor beta chains follows, all from one sample in a study of beta chain features in type 1 diabetes. The data were produced by immunoSEQ multiplex PCR, yet TCRdb's version contains in-frame clones alone and is incomplete. The sample has roughly 300,000 clones; about 15% are singletons. Sequenced material: central memory CD4+ T cells from blood. These receptors were obtained from a man between 25 and 39 years old in good health. Both conserved end residues are part of each CDR3. Each record gives: J gene, D gene, V gene, CDR3 protein. A D gene is named only where the DNA matches it firmly.

J: TRBJ1-1
D: TRBD1
V: TRBV10-3
CDR3: CAIGQGSRGNTEAFF

J: TRBJ2-2
D: TRBD2
V: TRBV9
CDR3: CASSAGLAGAANTGELFF

J: TRBJ1-2
D: NA
V: TRBV10-3
CDR3: CAISAENYGYTF

J: TRBJ2-5
D: TRBD1
V: TRBV10-3
CDR3: CAASGTEYQETQYF

J: TRBJ1-2
D: NA
V: TRBV15
CDR3: CATSSNLRGPDNYGYTF

J: TRBJ2-7
D: TRBD1
V: TRBV15
CDR3: CATSRDRGGYEQYF

J: TRBJ1-4
D: NA
V: TRBV28
CDR3: CASISNDQELFF

J: TRBJ2-3
D: NA
V: TRBV10-3
CDR3: CAISLEAQYF

J: TRBJ2-1
D: TRBD1
V: TRBV27
CDR3: CASSLTGTAYNEQFF

J: TRBJ1-6
D: TRBD1
V: TRBV6-5
CDR3: CASSYDSTGLNSPLHF

J: TRBJ2-1
D: NA
V: TRBV15
CDR3: CATRGPSYNEQFF

J: TRBJ2-3
D: NA
V: TRBV2
CDR3: CASSEGRDRGRTDTQYF

J: TRBJ1-4
D: TRBD1
V: TRBV30
CDR3: CASTGVGEKLFF

J: TRBJ2-7
D: NA
V: TRBV6-1
CDR3: CASSVGTTTYEQYF

J: TRBJ1-1
D: TRBD1
V: TRBV7-2
CDR3: CASRPYTGGFTEAFF

J: TRBJ1-2
D: NA
V: TRBV27
CDR3: CASSPHPRVYGYTF

J: TRBJ2-2
D: TRBD2
V: TRBV7-3
CDR3: CASSLAGGPGELFF

J: TRBJ1-6
D: NA
V: TRBV7-8
CDR3: CASSSKRDSPLHF

J: TRBJ1-2
D: TRBD1
V: TRBV6-5
CDR3: CASRRDRTNYGYTF

J: TRBJ1-5
D: TRBD1
V: TRBV27
CDR3: CASSTGGSNQPQHF

J: TRBJ2-1
D: NA
V: TRBV11-3
CDR3: CASSSFWNEQFF

J: TRBJ2-7
D: NA
V: TRBV19
CDR3: CASSTVGDGGVEQYF

J: TRBJ2-1
D: NA
V: TRBV11-2
CDR3: CASSLTGVYDDEQFF

J: TRBJ2-3
D: NA
V: TRBV6-1
CDR3: CASSEANRRENTQYF

J: TRBJ2-5
D: NA
V: TRBV5-5
CDR3: CASSRTTGGNRKTQYF

J: TRBJ1-5
D: NA
V: TRBV4-3
CDR3: CASSQEIQINQPQHF

J: TRBJ1-1
D: NA
V: TRBV27
CDR3: CASSRRTETEAFF

J: TRBJ1-2
D: NA
V: TRBV7-9
CDR3: CASSQSVSGTDGYTF